Following are 21 T cell receptor beta chains from one sample sequenced in a study of shared clonotypes between healthy human individuals. This table comes from immunoSEQ multiplex PCR, and its TCRdb copy is limited to in-frame clones, with some not included. The sample lists 600,000 to 700,000 clones, less than 80% occurring once. Specimen: memory CD4+ T cells sorted from blood. Subset described: CD45RA-negative fraction. The receptor set was obtained from a woman aged 25 to 39 in good health.

This rearrangement joins TRBV6-5 to TRBJ1-3; perhaps TRBD1 as D (5 bases). The V gene lost 4 bases and the J gene lost 4 bases, with 11 bases spanning the gap. From germline, CDR1 is MNHEY and CDR2 SVGAGI. This CDR3 contains 14 residues. The CDR3 nucleotides are TGTGCCAGCAGTTGGGGGGATTCCGGAAACACCATATATTTT. It codes for CASSWGDSGNTIYF.

This clone was seen more than once but under ten times. The chain has TRBV6-1 and TRBJ2-5, with 7 bases lining up with TRBD2. Trimming at V came to 4 bases and at J to 0 bases, leaving 8 bases not matched to a gene. Germline CDR1 reads MNHNS; CDR2 reads SASEGT. This CDR3 has 16 residues. CDR3 in DNA: TGTGCCAGCAGTGGTGGAGGAGCGGGGTACCAAGAGACCCAGTACTTC. Residues: CASSGGGAGYQETQYF.

The V call is TRBV7-4, the J call TRBJ2-5; D is uncertain. V lost 1 base and J 1 base, leaving 13 bases between the germline ends. Germline lookup yields CDR1 SGHVT and CDR2 SQSDAQ. The CDR3 spans 16 residues. The CDR3 nucleotides read TGTGCCAGCAGCTTAGGAAGGACGGCAGGCCAAGAGACCCAGTACTTC. This gives the protein CASSLGRTAGQETQYF.

V usage is TRBV5-1 and J usage is TRBJ1-3; D unresolved. The CDR3 spans 16 residues. Germline CDR1 is SGHRS and CDR2 is YFSETQ. V was cut by 0 bases and J by 0 bases, with 10 bases left in between. The CDR3 is CASSLAVGSSGNTIYF. CDR3 nucleotide sequence: TGCGCCAGCAGCTTGGCCGTGGGTAGCTCTGGAAACACCATATATTTT.

This clone was detected only a few times. DNA for the CDR3: TGTGCCAGCAGTGCCTGGCAAGACCAAGAGACCCAGTACTTC. Encoded protein: CASSAWQDQETQYF. This rearrangement joins TRBV27 to TRBJ2-5, with unresolved D. The ends were cut back, 5 bases at V and 0 bases at J, with 10 bases in the middle. Germline-derived CDR1 and CDR2 are MNHEY and SMNVEV (reference sequence). CDR3 length: 14 amino acids.

The chain carries TRBV6-1 and TRBJ2-5; either TRBD1 or TRBD2 may fit D (5 bases each). This CDR3 is built from 13 residues. Germline V gene sequence: CDR1 MNHNS, CDR2 SASEGT. V was trimmed by 6 bases and J by 5 bases, leaving 13 bases between them. In DNA form, the CDR3 reads TGTGCCAGCAGCGAGGGGATGGGGGAGACCCAGTACTTC. Its translation is CASSEGMGETQYF.

The chain links TRBV27 to TRBJ1-1; D may be TRBD1 (6 bases). CDR1 MNHEY and CDR2 SMNVEV come from the germline V gene (reference sequence). The CDR3 sequence is 20 residues long. V was shortened by 2 bases and J by 3 bases, with 28 bases between the two germline ends. The CDR3 DNA reads as TGTGCCAGCAGTTTACACCGGAGGAACAGGGCTGCTGCGTCGGACACTGAAGCTTTCTTT. Translating it yields CASSLHRRNRAAASDTEAFF.

This rearrangement joins TRBV2 to TRBJ1-4; 10 bases fit TRBD1. Trimming removed 4 bases from V and 8 bases from J; junction bases left unmatched: 7. The CDR3 is 15 amino acids. The germline gives CDR1 SNHLY, CDR2 FYNNEI. The CDR3 sequence: CASSGTGGRTEKLFF. The CDR3 bases are TGTGCCAGCAGTGGGACAGGGGGTAGAACAGAAAAACTGTTTTTT.

In its sample, this clone was seen once. The chain has TRBV5-1 and TRBJ1-5; D unclear. CDR3 length equals 18 residues. Germline values: CDR1 SGHRS, CDR2 YFSETQ. V dropped 1 base and J dropped 0 bases, with 17 bases sitting between them. The CDR3 spells CASSLFPAELYSNQPQHF. The CDR3, as DNA: TGCGCCAGCAGCTTGTTCCCAGCGGAACTTTATAGCAATCAGCCCCAGCATTTT. The whole variable domain, filled in from reference TRBV5-1 and TRBJ1-5, reads KAGVTQTPRYLIKTRGQQVTLSCSPISGHRSVSWYQQTPGQGLQFLFEYFSETQRNKGNFPGRFSGRQFSNSRSEMNVSTLELGDSALYLCASSLFPAELYSNQPQHFGDGTRLSIL.

This clone was observed a handful of times. The genes are TRBV19 and TRBJ2-5; TRBD1 is a possible D gene (6 bases). Germline CDR1 is LNHDA and CDR2 is SQIVND (reference sequence). V was trimmed by 3 bases and J by 4 bases, leaving 15 bases between them. CDR3 length equals 15 residues. CDR3 sequence reads: CASSIYRDQGETQYF. CDR3 coding DNA: TGTGCCAGTAGTATCTACAGGGATCAGGGAGAGACCCAGTACTTC.

This sequence joins TRBV14 and TRBJ2-7; D is unclear. This CDR3 has 13 residues. The germline CDR1 and CDR2 sequences are SGHDN and FVKESK. Between the trimmed V and J ends, which lost 1 base and 3 bases, there was a span of 7 bases. The CDR3 is CASSQGRYYEQYF. In DNA, the CDR3 is TGTGCCAGCAGCCAAGGGCGATACTACGAGCAGTACTTC.

This chain joins TRBV18 and TRBJ2-7; 14 bases are shared with TRBD2. The germline V gene encodes CDR1 KGHSH and CDR2 LQKENI. The V gene end was trimmed by 0 bases and the J gene end by 6 bases; junction bases not matched to a gene: 4. The CDR3 is 16 amino acids. CDR3 bases: TGTGCCAGCTCACCACCGGGACTAGCGGGAGTAGGCGAGCAGTACTTC. Translation gives CASSPPGLAGVGEQYF.

A single count supports this clone. Other DNA variants within this sample encode the same CDR3. V usage is TRBV5-1 and J usage is TRBJ2-7; 7 bases are a match to TRBD1. Germline V gene lookup returns CDR1 SGHRS and CDR2 YFSETQ. This CDR3 spans 14 amino acids. V gave up 0 bases and J gave up 4 bases; unmatched junction bases: 4. The CDR3 is CASSLAGTAYEQYF. CDR3 nucleotide sequence: TGCGCCAGCAGCTTGGCCGGGACAGCTTACGAGCAGTACTTC.

This sequence joins TRBV18 and TRBJ2-7, with a tentative D call TRBD1 (6 bases). With 5 bases removed from V and 6 bases from J, the gap between germline ends came to 14 bases. The CDR3 is 13 amino acids. Germline V CDR1 and CDR2: KGHSH, LQKENI. The CDR3 region is CASSGTPSGEQYF. CDR3 in DNA: TGTGCCAGCTCAGGGACACCCTCGGGCGAGCAGTACTTC.

The chain carries TRBV27 and TRBJ1-1; possibly TRBD1 for D (5 bases). Trimming stripped 6 bases from V and 1 base from J, with 15 bases between. The CDR3 is 15 residues long. From germline, CDR1 is MNHEY and CDR2 SMNVEV (reference sequence). CDR3 coding DNA: TGTGCCAGCAGCCCCCGGGGGAGCCCGAACACTGAAGCTTTCTTT. Its translation is CASSPRGSPNTEAFF.

This clone turned up a few times. The chain has TRBV28 and TRBJ1-1; D may be TRBD1 (6 bases). The CDR3 is 14 residues long. The germline gives CDR1 MDHEN, CDR2 SYDVKM. The V gene lost 7 bases and the J gene lost 1 base, with 13 bases spanning the gap. CDR3 amino acids: CASKPGHKNTEAFF. The DNA for the CDR3 is TGTGCCAGCAAGCCGGGACATAAGAACACTGAAGCTTTCTTT.

There are a few counts of this clone. This chain uses TRBV14 with TRBJ2-2, with TRBD2 identical over 10 bases. CDR3 length: 16 residues. The trim removed 4 bases at V and 5 bases at J, leaving 7 bases unmatched. The germline gives CDR1 SGHDN, CDR2 FVKESK. The CDR3 spells CASSLRLAGLTGELFF. The DNA for the CDR3 is TGTGCCAGCAGCCTTAGACTAGCGGGTCTTACCGGGGAGCTGTTTTTT.

The chain has TRBV27 and TRBJ1-5; D might be TRBD1 (5 bases). V was clipped by 6 bases and J by 5 bases, with 11 bases between them. This CDR3 comprises 13 residues. The V gene's germline CDR1 is MNHEY and CDR2 SMNVEV (reference sequence). For the CDR3, the DNA is TGTGCCAGCAGCGTGCAGGGAGATCAGCCCCAGCATTTT. As protein: CASSVQGDQPQHF.

Regarding this clone: This same CDR3 is encoded by further DNA sequences in the sample. The gene calls are TRBV18 and TRBJ1-2; D is possibly TRBD1 (5 bases). The V end lost 0 bases, the J end lost 1 base, and 6 bases lay between the germline ends. This CDR3 region has 14 residues. Germline CDR1 is KGHSH and CDR2 is LQKENI. The DNA for the CDR3 is TGTGCCAGCTCACCACCCGGGGGTAACTATGGCTACACCTTC. It translates to CASSPPGGNYGYTF.

Comments on this clone: The same CDR3 arises from other DNA sequences in this sample as well. The V gene is TRBV7-8, the J gene TRBJ1-5; no reliable D call. V was pared by 1 base and J by 0 bases, with 7 bases between. In germline, CDR1 is SGHVS, CDR2 FQNEAQ. CDR3 length: 15 residues. The CDR3 sequence: CASSLVPDSNQPQHF. The CDR3 coding sequence is TGTGCCAGCAGCTTAGTACCGGATAGCAATCAGCCCCAGCATTTT.

This clone was recorded only once. The rearrangement links TRBV7-2 to TRBJ2-5, with unresolved D. V was pared by 5 bases and J by 5 bases, with 6 bases between. The germline gives CDR1 SGHTA, CDR2 FQGNSA. CDR3 length equals 11 residues. CDR3 DNA sequence: TGTGCCAGCAGCCTAGTCGAGACCCAGTACTTC. It is translated as CASSLVETQYF.